The 7 T cell receptor beta chains in this list originate from one sample, sequenced in a study of CD8+ T cells in alopecia areata. Treatment reported: oral pan-JAK inhibitor, 5-10 mg twice daily. Following extraction, RNA underwent reverse transcription to cDNA, which served as the sequencing template. Measured with immunoSEQ multiplex PCR; TCRdb has only the in-frame clones, and not every one. The table lists more than 90,000 clones, about 58% of them singletons. This specimen consisted of CD8+ T cells sorted from blood, obtained at week 4, from a patient treated with tofacitinib. These receptors came from a human donor with alopecia areata.

The chain carries TRBV30 and TRBJ2-1; tentatively, D is TRBD1 (6 bases). Trimming removed 2 bases from V and 2 bases from J, with 7 bases in between. CDR1 and CDR2 from the germline V gene are GTSNPN and SVGIG (reference sequence). The CDR3 consists of 13 residues. CDR3 nucleotide sequence: TGTGCCTGGAGTTGGACAGCCTACAATGAGCAGTTCTTC. This gives the protein CAWSWTAYNEQFF.

The chain carries TRBV7-9 and TRBJ2-2, with 12 bases aligning to TRBD2. This CDR3 is 17 amino acids long. J lost 4 bases, V lost 2 bases, and 5 bases had no gene match. Germline V CDR1 and CDR2: SEHNR, FQNEAQ (reference sequence). The CDR3 region is CASSLLAGGPLTGELFF. The CDR3 nucleotides read TGTGCCAGCAGCTTACTAGCGGGAGGGCCGCTCACCGGGGAGCTGTTTTTT.

The J gene is TRBJ1-5, the V gene TRBV30; 7 nucleotides match TRBD1. V lost 1 base and J lost 4; bases outside the gene matches: 1. This CDR3 has 13 residues. The V gene's germline CDR1 is GTSNPN and CDR2 SVGIG (reference sequence). The CDR3 spells CAWSETGNQPQHF. The CDR3 nucleotides are TGTGCCTGGAGTGAGACAGGGAATCAGCCCCAGCATTTT.

A few counts support this clone. The chain has TRBV19 and TRBJ1-1, with 7 bases that match TRBD1. The CDR3 has 14 amino acids. V shed 5 bases, J shed 5 bases, and the junction held 8 bases outside the gene matches. Germline V gives CDR1 LNHDA, CDR2 SQIVND (reference sequence). CDR3 residues: CASSALDRETEAFF. DNA for the CDR3: TGTGCCAGTAGTGCTCTCGACAGGGAAACTGAAGCTTTCTTT.

The CDR3 DNA reads TGTGCCAGCAGCGTAGGGGAGGGCCATTACACGGAGACCCAGTACTTC. Protein product: CASSVGEGHYTETQYF. The rearrangement uses TRBV9 and TRBJ2-5, with 7 bases identical to TRBD2. The CDR3 contains 16 residues. V shed 0 bases, J shed 5 bases, and the junction held 10 bases outside the gene matches. The V gene's germline CDR1 is SGDLS and CDR2 YYNGEE.

This chain joins TRBV6-1 and TRBJ1-1, with D maybe TRBD1 (6 bases). This CDR3 has 20 amino acids. The germline V gene has CDR1 MNHNS and CDR2 SASEGT. V lost 2 bases and J 1 base, leaving 26 bases between the germline ends. This chain's CDR3 is CASSEFLSILGGSTNTEAFF. The CDR3 nucleotides are TGTGCCAGCAGTGAATTTTTGTCCATTCTTGGGGGCTCCACGAACACTGAAGCTTTCTTT.

The genes are TRBV15 and TRBJ1-6; 7 bases match TRBD1. V lost 0 bases, J lost 6 bases, and 11 bases stayed unmatched. CDR1 LNHNV and CDR2 YYDKDF come from the germline V gene (reference sequence). The CDR3 length is 18 residues. The CDR3 DNA is TGTGCCACCAGCAGAGACATAATTGCCGGGACAGTTAATTCACCCCTCCACTTT. This codes for CATSRDIIAGTVNSPLHF.